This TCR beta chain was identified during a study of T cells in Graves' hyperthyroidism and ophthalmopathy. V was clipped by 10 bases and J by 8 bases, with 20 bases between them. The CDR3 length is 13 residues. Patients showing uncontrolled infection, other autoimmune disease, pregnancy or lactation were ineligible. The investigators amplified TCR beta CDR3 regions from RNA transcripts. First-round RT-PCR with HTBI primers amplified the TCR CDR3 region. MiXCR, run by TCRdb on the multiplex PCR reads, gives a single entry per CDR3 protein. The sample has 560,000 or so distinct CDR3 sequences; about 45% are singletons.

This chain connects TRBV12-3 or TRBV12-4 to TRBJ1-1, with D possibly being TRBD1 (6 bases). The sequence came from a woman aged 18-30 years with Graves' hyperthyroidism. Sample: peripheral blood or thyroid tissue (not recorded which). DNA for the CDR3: TGTGCCACCTTGCTATCGGGGGGCCCGGAAGCTTTCTTT. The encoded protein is CATLLSGGPEAFF.